This T cell receptor beta chain stems from a study of cytotoxic CD8 clonotypes in ibrutinib-treated CLL. Study overall: Of the patients, 11 were relapsed/refractory, approximately 15 treatment-naive and under 18 IGHV unmutated. The study recorded mean values of approximately 260,000 productive templates and 90,000 to 100,000 productive rearrangements per sample.

V was clipped by 0 bases and J by 6 bases, with 15 bases between them. The CDR3 is made up of 16 amino acids. Looked up from germline, CDR1 is LGHNA and CDR2 is YSLEER. Here immunoSEQ multiplex PCR was the method, and the copy in TCRdb shows in-frame clones only, minus some. Counted here are 300,000 to 350,000 clones, just under 80% occurring once; the ten biggest clones make up 6.5% to 8.5%. The sample was PBMCs, taken before ibrutinib treatment. The origin of this receptor is a human donor with chronic lymphocytic leukemia. V is TRBV4-3 and J is TRBJ1-5; D might be TRBD1 (5 bases). This CDR3 reads CASSQDVGEFFQPQHF. The CDR3, as DNA: TGCGCCAGCAGCCAAGACGTGGGGGAGTTCTTTCAGCCCCAGCATTTT.